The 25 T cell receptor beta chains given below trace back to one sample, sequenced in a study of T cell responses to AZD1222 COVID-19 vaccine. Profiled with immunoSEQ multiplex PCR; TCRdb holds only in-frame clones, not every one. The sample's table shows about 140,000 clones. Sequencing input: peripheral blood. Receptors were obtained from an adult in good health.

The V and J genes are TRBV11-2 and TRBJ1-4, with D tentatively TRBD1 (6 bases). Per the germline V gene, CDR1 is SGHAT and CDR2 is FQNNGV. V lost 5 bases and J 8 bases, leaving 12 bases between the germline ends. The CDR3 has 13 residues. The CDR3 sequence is CASSPGTLEKLFF. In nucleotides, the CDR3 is TGTGCCAGCAGCCCCGGGACACTAGAAAAACTGTTTTTT.

The chain's CDR3 is CASSYGGQGTEAFF. The CDR3 DNA follows: TGTGCCAGCAGTTACGGAGGACAGGGTACTGAAGCTTTCTTT. V is TRBV6-5 and J is TRBJ1-1; 8 bases agree with TRBD1. V lost 2 bases, J lost 5 bases, and 4 bases stayed unmatched. Germline values: CDR1 MNHEY, CDR2 SVGAGI. This CDR3 has 14 amino acids.

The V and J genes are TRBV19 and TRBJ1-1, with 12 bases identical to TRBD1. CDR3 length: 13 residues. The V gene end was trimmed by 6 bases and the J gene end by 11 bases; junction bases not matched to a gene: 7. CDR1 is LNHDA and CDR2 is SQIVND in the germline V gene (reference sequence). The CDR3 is CASSRDRGLAAFF. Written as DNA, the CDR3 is TGTGCCAGTAGCCGGGACAGGGGGCTAGCTGCTTTCTTT.

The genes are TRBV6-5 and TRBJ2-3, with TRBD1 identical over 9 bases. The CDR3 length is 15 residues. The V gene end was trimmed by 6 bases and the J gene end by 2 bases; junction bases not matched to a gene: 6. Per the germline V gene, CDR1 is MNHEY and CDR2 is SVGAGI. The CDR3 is CASSDRGSFTDTQYF. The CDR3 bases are TGTGCCAGCAGCGACAGGGGGAGTTTCACAGATACGCAGTATTTT.

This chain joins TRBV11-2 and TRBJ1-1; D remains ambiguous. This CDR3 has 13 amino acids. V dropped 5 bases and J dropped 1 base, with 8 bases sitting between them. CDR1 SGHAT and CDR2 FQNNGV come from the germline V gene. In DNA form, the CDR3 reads TGTGCCAGCAGCCAGGACTGGAACACTGAAGCTTTCTTT. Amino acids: CASSQDWNTEAFF.

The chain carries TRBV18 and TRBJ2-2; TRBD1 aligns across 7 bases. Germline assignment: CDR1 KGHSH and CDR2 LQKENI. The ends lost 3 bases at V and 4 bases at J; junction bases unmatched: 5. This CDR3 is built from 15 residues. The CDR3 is CASSPLAGGTGELFF. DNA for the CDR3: TGTGCCAGCTCACCTCTGGCAGGGGGCACCGGGGAGCTGTTTTTT.

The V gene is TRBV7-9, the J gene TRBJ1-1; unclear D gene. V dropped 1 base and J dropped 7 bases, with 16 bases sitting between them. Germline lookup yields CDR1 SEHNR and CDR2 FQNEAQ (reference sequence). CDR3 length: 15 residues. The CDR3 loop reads CASSLDGQVGDEAFF. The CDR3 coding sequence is TGTGCCAGCAGCTTAGATGGCCAGGTCGGGGATGAAGCTTTCTTT. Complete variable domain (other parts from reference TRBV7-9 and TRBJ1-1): DTGVSQNPRHKITKRGQNVTFRCDPISEHNRLYWYRQTLGQGPEFLTYFQNEAQLEKSRLLSDRFSAERPKGSFSTLEIQRTEQGDSAMYLCASSLDGQVGDEAFFGQGTRLTVV.

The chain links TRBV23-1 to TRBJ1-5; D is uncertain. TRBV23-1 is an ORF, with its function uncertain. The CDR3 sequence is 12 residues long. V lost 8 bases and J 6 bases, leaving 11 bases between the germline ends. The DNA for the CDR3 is TGCGCCAGCGAAAGGGAGGTTCAGCCCCAGCATTTT. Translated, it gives CASEREVQPQHF.

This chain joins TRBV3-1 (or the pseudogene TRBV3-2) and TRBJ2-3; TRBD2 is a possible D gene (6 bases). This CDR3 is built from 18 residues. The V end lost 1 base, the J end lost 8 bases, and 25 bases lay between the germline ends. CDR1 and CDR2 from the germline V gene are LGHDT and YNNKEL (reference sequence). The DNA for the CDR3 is TGTGCCAGCAGCCAAGGCGCCTCCGGATCGGGGGTTTACAGTACGCAGTATTTT. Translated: CASSQGASGSGVYSTQYF.

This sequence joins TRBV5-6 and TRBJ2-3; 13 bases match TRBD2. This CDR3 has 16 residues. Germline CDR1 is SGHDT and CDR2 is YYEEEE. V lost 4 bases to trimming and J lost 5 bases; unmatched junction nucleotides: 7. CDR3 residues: CASSHGLAGVGDTQYF. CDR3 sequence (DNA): TGTGCCAGCAGCCATGGACTAGCGGGGGTTGGAGATACGCAGTATTTT.

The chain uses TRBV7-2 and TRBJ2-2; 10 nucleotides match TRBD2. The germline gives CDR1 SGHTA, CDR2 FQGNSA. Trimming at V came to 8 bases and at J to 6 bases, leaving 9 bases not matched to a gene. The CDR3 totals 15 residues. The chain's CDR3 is CASLLTSGFPGELFF. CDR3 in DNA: TGTGCCAGCCTCCTGACTAGCGGGTTTCCCGGGGAGCTGTTTTTT. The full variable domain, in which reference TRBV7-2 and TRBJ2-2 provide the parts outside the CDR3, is GAGVSQSPSNKVTEKGKDVELRCDPISGHTALYWYRQSLGQGLEFLIYFQGNSAPDKSGLPSDRFSAERTGGSVSTLTIQRTQQEDSAVYLCASLLTSGFPGELFFGEGSRLTVL.

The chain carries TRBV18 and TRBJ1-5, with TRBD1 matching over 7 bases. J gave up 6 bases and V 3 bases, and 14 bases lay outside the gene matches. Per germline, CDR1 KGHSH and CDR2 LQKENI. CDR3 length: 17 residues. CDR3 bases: TGTGCCAGCTCACCTCAAGGACGACAGGGAAGGAGTCAGCCCCAGCATTTT. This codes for CASSPQGRQGRSQPQHF.

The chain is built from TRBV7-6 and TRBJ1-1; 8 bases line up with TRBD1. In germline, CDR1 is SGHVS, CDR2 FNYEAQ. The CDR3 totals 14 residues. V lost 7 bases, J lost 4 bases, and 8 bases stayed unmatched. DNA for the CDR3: TGTGCCAGCATCAAGGACAGGGAGGGCACTGAAGCTTTCTTT. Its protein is CASIKDREGTEAFF.

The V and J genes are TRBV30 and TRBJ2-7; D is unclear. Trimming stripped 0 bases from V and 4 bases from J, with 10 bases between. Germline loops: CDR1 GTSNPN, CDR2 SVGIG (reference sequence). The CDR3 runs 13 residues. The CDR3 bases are TGTGCCTGGAGTGTAGGCACCCGATACGAGCAGTACTTC. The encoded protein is CAWSVGTRYEQYF. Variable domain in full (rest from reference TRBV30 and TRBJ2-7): SQTIHQWPATLVQPVGSPLSLECTVEGTSNPNLYWYRQAAGRGLQLLFYSVGIGQISSEVPQNLSASRPQDRQFILSSKKLLLSDSGFYLCAWSVGTRYEQYFGPGTRLTVT.

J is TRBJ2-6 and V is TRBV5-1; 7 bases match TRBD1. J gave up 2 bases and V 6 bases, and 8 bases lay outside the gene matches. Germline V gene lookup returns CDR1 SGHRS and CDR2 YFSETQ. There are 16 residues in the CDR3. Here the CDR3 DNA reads TGCGCCAGCAAGGTATCAGGGGGACCTGGGGCCAACGTCCTGACTTTC. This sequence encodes CASKVSGGPGANVLTF.

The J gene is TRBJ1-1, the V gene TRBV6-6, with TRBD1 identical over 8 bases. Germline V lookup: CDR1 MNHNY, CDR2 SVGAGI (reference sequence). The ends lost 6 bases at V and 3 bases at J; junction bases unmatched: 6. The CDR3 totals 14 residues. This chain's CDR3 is CASRPTGEDTEAFF. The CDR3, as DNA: TGTGCCAGCAGACCGACAGGGGAAGACACTGAAGCTTTCTTT.

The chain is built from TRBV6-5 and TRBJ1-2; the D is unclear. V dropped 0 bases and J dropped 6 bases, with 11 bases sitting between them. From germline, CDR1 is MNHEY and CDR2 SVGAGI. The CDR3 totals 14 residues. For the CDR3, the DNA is TGTGCCAGCAGTTACTCGATTTCGGTGGATGGCTACACCTTC. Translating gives CASSYSISVDGYTF.

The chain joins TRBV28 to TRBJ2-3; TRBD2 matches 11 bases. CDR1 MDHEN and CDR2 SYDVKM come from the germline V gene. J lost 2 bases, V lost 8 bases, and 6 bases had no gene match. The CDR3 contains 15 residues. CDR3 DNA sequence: TGTGCCAGCGAGTCGGGACTAGCGGACACAGATACGCAGTATTTT. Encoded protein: CASESGLADTDTQYF. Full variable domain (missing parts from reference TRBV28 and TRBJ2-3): DVKVTQSSRYLVKRTGEKVFLECVQDMDHENMFWYRQDPGLGLRLIYFSYDVKMKEKGDIPEGYSVSREKKERFSLILESASTNQTSMYLCASESGLADTDTQYFGPGTRLTVL.

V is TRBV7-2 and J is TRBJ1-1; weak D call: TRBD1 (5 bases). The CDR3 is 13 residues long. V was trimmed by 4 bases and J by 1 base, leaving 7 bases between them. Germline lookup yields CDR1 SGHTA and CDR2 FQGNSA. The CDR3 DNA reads TGTGCCAGCAGCTGGGGACGGAACACTGAAGCTTTCTTT. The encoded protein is CASSWGRNTEAFF.

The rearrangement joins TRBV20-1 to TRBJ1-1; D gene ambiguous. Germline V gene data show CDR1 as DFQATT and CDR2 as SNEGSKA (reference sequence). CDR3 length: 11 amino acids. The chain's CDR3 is CTRERSTEAFF. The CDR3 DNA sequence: TGCACCAGAGAAAGGTCCACTGAAGCTTTCTTT.

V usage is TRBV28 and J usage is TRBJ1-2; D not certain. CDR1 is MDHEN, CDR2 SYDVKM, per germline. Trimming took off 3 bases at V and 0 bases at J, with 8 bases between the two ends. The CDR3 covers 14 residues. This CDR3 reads CASSLMVTNYGYTF. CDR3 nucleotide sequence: TGTGCCAGCAGTTTGATGGTAACTAACTATGGCTACACCTTC.

The CDR3 sequence: CASSFQTGSWGNTEAFF. The CDR3 DNA follows: TGTGCCAGTAGTTTCCAGACAGGGTCATGGGGAAACACTGAAGCTTTCTTT. V and J are TRBV19 and TRBJ1-1, with 7 nucleotides matching TRBD1. The CDR3 is made up of 17 amino acids. V gave up 5 bases and J gave up 2 bases; unmatched junction bases: 14. CDR1 LNHDA and CDR2 SQIVND come from the germline V gene (reference sequence).

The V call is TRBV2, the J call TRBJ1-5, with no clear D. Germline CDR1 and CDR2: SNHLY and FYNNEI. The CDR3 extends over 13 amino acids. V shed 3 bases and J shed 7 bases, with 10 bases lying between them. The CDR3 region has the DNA TGTGCCAGCAGTGAGCTGAAAGCACAGCCCCAGCATTTT. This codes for CASSELKAQPQHF.

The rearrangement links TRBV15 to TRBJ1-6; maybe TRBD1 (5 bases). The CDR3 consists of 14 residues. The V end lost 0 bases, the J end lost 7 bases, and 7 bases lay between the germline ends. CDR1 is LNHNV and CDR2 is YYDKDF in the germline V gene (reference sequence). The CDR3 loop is CATSREGENSPLHF. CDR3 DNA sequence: TGTGCCACCAGCAGAGAAGGGGAGAATTCACCCCTCCACTTT.

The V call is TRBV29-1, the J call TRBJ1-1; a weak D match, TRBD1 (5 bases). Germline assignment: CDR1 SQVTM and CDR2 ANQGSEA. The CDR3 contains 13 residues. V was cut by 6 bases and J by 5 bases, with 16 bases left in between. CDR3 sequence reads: CSVFSRGRTEAFF. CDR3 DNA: TGCAGCGTATTCAGTAGGGGTCGAACTGAAGCTTTCTTT. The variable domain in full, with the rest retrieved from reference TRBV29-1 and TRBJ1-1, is SAVISQKPSRDICQRGTSLTIQCQVDSQVTMMFWYRQQPGQSLTLIATANQGSEATYESGFVIDKFPISRPNLTFSTLTVSNMSPEDSSIYLCSVFSRGRTEAFFGQGTRLTVV.